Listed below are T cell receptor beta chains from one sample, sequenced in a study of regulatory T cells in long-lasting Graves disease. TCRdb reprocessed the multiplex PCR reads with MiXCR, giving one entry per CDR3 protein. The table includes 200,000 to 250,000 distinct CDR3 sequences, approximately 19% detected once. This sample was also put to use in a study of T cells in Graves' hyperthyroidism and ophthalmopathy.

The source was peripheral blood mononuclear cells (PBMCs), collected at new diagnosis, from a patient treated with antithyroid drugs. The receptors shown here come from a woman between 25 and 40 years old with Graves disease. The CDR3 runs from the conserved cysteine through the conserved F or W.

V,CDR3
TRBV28,CASSLDLDGSEKLFF
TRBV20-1,CSAPDRGHHEQYF
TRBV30,CAWRDKAGAQETQYF
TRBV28,CASSLDRDNEQYF
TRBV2,CASRGFGGTEAFF
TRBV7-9,CASRLGLAGVDGQFF
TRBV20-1,CSAQQQEAQYF
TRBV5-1,CASSPQGKDIQYF
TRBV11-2,CASSLGTGGASSYNEQFF
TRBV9,CASSGPDSSYEQYF
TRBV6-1,CATGTSGAERYQETQYF
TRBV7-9,CASRPTGSTDTQYF
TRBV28,CASTRRDFPAQTQYF
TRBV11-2,CASSPPGQGATNYGYTF
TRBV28,CASTPGGDGTQYF
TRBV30,CAWRHTNTEAFF
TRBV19,CASSKGQGGVQPQHF
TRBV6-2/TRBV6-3,CASSPMGAPGYGYTF
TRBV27,CASSSGPTGTQYF
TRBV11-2,CASSPPARVRTYGYTF
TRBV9,CASSFPRAGLSRVETQYF
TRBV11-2,CASSLARVGRSPDRDEQFF
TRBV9,CASSLGGGGDTQYF
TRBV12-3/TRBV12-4,CASSLGTGITEAFF
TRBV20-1,CSARDVGMGEETQYF
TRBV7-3,CASSLSGTHNEQFF
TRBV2,CASSLAGPINEQFF
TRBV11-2,CASSVDGSTDTQYF
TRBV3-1,CASSQRSMNTEAFF
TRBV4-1,CASTGQGDTEAFF
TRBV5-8,CASSLGQGSQPQHF
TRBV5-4,CASSLGGGLGDQPQHF
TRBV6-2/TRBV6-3,CASSYSTGGEQYF
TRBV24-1,CATSDPVDYQETQYF
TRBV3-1,CASSLLDTSHSGNTIYF
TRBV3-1,CASSQDRRQGGTEAFF
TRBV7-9,CASSSPGHLYEQYF
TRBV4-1,CASSQERLAGGYNEQFF
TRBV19,CASSTQDIDTQYF
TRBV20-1,CSARDRVGGSNQPQHF
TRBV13,CASSSLTGVITDTQYF
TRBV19,CASSFRDGNTDTQYF
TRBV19,CASRTGNTEAFF
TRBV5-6,CASSLQRAEGSGYNEQFF
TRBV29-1,CSVEDLPGGVGYTF
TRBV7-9,CASRYPTGNTEAFF
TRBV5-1,CASSQDRESSYEQYF
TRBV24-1,CATSDLAQGAGGELFF
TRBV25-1,CASSAQGRVTSYNEQFF
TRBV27,CASSPPGAVYEQYF
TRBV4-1,CASSQDTPDRGAKNIQYF